What follows is one T cell receptor beta chain and its context. The antigen is unknown. Method: immunoSEQ multiplex PCR; TCRdb's copy keeps in-frame clones and lacks some. The sample has around 33,000 clones, 92% seen once; the top ten hold 2% to 2.5%. Trimming shortened V by 7 bases and J by 5 bases, and 19 bases separated the two germline ends. This CDR3 has 15 residues. Per the germline V gene, CDR1 is MNHNS and CDR2 is SASEGT. These data come from a study of T cells in localized non-small cell lung cancer. Study outcomes and limitations: Adjacent lung tissue had a median around 50 of the top 100 clones found in the tumor. Exceeding tumor, uninvolved adjacent lung had the highest T cell clonality. Heterogeneity remains possible because sequencing was limited to only one tumor region.

The material sequenced was peripheral blood, taken before any cancer treatment. The rearrangement links TRBV6-1 to TRBJ2-3, with D possibly matching TRBD2 (5 bases). This TCR came from a female donor of 60 years or more with stage I lung adenocarcinoma. CDR3 in amino acids: CASTLSGSGLDTQYF. The CDR3, as DNA: TGTGCCAGCACCCTGTCGGGGTCCGGACTAGATACGCAGTATTTT.